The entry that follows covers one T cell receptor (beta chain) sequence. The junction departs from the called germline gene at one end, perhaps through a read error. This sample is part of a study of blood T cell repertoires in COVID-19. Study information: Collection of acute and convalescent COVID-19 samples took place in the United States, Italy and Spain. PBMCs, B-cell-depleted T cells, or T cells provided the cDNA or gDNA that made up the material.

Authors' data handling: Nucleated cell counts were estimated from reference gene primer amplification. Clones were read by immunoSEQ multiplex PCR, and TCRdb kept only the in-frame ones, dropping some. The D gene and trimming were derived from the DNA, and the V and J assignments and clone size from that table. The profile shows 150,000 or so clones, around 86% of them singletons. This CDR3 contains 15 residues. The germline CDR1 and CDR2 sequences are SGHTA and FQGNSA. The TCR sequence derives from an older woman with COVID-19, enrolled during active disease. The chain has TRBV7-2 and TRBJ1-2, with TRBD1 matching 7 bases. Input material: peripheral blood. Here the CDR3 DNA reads TGTGCCAGCAGCTACGCCCCCGGGACAGCCTATGGCTGCACCTTC. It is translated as CASSYAPGTAYGCTF.